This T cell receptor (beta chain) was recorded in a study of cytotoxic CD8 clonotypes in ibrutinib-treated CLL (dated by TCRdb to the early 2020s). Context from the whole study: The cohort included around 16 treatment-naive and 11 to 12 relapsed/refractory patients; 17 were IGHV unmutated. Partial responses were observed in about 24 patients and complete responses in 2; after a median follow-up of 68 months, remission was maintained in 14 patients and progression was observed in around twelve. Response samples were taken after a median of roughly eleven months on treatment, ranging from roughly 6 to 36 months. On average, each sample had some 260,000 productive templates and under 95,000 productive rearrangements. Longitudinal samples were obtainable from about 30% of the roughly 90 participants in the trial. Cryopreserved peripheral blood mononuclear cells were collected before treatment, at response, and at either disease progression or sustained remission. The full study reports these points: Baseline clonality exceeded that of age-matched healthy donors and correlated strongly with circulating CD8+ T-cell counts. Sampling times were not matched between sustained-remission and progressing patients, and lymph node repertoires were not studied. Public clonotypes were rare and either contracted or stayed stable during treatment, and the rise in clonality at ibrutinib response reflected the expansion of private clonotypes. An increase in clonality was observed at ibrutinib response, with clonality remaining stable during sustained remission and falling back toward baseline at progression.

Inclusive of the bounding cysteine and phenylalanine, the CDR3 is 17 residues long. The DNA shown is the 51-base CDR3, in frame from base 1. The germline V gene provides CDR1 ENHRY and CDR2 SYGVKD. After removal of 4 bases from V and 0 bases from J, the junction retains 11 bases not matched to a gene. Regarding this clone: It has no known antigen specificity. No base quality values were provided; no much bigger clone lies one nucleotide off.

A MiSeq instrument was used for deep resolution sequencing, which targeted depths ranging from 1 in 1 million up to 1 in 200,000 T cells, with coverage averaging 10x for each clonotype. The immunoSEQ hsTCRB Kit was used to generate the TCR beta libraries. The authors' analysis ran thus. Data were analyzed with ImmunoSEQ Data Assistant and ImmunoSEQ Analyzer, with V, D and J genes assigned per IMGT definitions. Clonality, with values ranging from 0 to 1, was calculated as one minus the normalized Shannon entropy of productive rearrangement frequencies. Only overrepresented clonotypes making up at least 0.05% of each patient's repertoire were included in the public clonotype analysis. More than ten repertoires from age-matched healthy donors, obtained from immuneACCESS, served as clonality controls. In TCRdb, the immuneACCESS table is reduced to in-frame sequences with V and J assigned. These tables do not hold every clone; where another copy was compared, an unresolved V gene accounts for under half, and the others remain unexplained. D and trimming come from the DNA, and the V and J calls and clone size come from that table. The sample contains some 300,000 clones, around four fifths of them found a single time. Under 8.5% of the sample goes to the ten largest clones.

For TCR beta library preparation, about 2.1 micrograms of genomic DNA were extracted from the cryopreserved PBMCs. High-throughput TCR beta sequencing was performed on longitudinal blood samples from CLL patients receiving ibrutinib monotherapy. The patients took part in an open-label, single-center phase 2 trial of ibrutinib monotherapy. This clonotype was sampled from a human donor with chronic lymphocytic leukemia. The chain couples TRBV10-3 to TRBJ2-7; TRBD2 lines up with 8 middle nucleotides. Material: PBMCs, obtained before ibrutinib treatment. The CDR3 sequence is CAISVYPGLDNSYEQYF. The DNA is TGTGCCATCAGTGTATACCCGGGACTAGACAACTCCTACGAGCAGTACTTC.